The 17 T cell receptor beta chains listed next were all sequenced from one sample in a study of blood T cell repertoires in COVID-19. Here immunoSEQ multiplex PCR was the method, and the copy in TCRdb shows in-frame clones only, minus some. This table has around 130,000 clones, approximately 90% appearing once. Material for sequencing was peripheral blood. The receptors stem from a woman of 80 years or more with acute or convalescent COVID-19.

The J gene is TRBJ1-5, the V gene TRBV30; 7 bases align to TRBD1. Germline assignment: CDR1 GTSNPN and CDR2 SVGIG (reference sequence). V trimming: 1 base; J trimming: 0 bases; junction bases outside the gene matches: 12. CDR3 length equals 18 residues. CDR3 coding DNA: TGTGCCTGGAGTGCCCCCGCGACAGGGACTCTTAGCAATCAGCCCCAGCATTTT. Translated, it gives CAWSAPATGTLSNQPQHF.

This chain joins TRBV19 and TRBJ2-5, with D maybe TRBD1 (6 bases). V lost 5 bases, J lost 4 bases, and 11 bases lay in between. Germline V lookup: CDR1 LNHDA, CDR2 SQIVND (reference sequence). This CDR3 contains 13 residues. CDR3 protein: CASSLRGPETQYF. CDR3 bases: TGTGCCAGTAGTCTCAGGGGCCCAGAGACCCAGTACTTC.

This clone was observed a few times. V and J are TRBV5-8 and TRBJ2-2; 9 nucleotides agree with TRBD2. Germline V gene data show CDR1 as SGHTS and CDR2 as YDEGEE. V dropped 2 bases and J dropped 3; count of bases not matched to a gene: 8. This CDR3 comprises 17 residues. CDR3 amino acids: CASSLPDAGGYTGELFF. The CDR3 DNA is TGTGCCAGCAGCTTACCGGACGCGGGGGGGTACACCGGGGAGCTGTTTTTT.

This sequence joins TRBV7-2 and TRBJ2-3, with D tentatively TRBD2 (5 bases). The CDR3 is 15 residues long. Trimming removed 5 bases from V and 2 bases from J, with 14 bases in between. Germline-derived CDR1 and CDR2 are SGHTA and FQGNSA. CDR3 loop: CASSPLWGVTDTQYF. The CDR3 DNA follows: TGTGCCAGCAGCCCTCTGTGGGGAGTCACAGATACGCAGTATTTT.

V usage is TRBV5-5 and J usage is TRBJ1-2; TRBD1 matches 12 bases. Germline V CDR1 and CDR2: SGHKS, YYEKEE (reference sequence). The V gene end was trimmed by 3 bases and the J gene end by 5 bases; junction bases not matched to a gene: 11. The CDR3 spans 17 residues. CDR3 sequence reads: CASSSLGTGGNVYGYTF. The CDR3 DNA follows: TGTGCCAGCAGCTCACTGGGGACAGGGGGCAATGTATATGGCTACACCTTC. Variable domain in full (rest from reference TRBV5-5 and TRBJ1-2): DAGVTQSPTHLIKTRGQQVTLRCSPISGHKSVSWYQQVLGQGPQFIFQYYEKEERGRGNFPDRFSARQFPNYSSELNVNALLLGDSALYLCASSSLGTGGNVYGYTFGSGTRLTVV.

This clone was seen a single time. CDR3 loop: CAWSTGTGWPGNQPQHF. As DNA, the CDR3 is TGTGCCTGGAGTACCGGGACAGGGTGGCCCGGCAATCAGCCCCAGCATTTT. This chain connects TRBV30 to TRBJ1-5, with 9 bases fitting TRBD1. Looked up from germline, CDR1 is GTSNPN and CDR2 is SVGIG (reference sequence). This CDR3 spans 17 amino acids. V trimming: 2 bases; J trimming: 2 bases; junction bases outside the gene matches: 10.

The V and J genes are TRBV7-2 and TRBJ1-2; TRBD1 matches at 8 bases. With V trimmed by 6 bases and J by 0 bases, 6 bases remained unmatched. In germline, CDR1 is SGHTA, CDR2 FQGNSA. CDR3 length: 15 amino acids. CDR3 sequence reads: CASSLDRVPNYGYTF. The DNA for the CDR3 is TGTGCCAGCAGTTTGGACAGGGTTCCTAACTATGGCTACACCTTC. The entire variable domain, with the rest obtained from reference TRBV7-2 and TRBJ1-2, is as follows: GAGVSQSPSNKVTEKGKDVELRCDPISGHTALYWYRQSLGQGLEFLIYFQGNSAPDKSGLPSDRFSAERTGGSVSTLTIQRTQQEDSAVYLCASSLDRVPNYGYTFGSGTRLTVV.

CDR3 in amino acids: CASSLRGLETQYF. In DNA form, the CDR3 reads TGTGCCAGCAGCTTACGGGGATTAGAGACCCAGTACTTC. The chain is built from TRBV7-9 and TRBJ2-5; the D gene is possibly TRBD2 (5 bases). Germline CDR1 is SEHNR and CDR2 is FQNEAQ (reference sequence). V was clipped by 2 bases and J by 4 bases, with 8 bases between them. The CDR3 contains 13 residues.

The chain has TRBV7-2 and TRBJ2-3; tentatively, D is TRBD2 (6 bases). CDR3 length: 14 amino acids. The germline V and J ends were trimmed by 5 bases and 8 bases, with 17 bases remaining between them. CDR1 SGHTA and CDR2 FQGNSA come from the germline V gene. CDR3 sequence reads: CASSPSGWDSTQYF. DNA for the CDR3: TGTGCCAGCAGCCCGAGCGGGTGGGATAGTACGCAGTATTTT. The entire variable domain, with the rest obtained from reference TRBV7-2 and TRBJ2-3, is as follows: GAGVSQSPSNKVTEKGKDVELRCDPISGHTALYWYRQSLGQGLEFLIYFQGNSAPDKSGLPSDRFSAERTGGSVSTLTIQRTQQEDSAVYLCASSPSGWDSTQYFGPGTRLTVL.

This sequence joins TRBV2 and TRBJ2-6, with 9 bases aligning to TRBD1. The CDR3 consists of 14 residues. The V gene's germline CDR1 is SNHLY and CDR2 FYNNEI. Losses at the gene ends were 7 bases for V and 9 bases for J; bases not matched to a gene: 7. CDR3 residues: CASKSTGGINVLTF. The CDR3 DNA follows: TGTGCCAGCAAGTCGACAGGGGGAATCAACGTCCTGACTTTC. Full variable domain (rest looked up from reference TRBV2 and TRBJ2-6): EPEVTQTPSHQVTQMGQEVILRCVPISNHLYFYWYRQILGQKVEFLVSFYNNEISEKSEIFDDQFSVERPDGSNFTLKIRSTKLEDSAMYFCASKSTGGINVLTFGAGSRLTVL.

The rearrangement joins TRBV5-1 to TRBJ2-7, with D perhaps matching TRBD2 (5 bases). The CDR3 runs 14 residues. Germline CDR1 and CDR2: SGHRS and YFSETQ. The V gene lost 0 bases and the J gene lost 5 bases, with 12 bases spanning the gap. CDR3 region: CASSLGLAPDEQYF. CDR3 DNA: TGCGCCAGCAGCTTGGGGCTAGCTCCAGACGAGCAGTACTTC. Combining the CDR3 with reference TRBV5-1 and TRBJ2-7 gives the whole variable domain KAGVTQTPRYLIKTRGQQVTLSCSPISGHRSVSWYQQTPGQGLQFLFEYFSETQRNKGNFPGRFSGRQFSNSRSEMNVSTLELGDSALYLCASSLGLAPDEQYFGPGTRLTVT.

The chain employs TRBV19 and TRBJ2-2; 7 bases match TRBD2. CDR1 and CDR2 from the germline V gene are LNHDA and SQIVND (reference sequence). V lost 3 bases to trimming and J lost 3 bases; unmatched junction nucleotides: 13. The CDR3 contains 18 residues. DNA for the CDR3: TGTGCCAGTAGTATCCCGGCTGGTCGGACTAGAGACACCGGGGAGCTGTTTTTT. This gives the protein CASSIPAGRTRDTGELFF.

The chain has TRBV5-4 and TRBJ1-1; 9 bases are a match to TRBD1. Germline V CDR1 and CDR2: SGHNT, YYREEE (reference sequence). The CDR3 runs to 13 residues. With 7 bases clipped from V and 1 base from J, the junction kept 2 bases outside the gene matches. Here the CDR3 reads CASAGQGNTEAFF. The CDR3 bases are TGTGCCAGCGCGGGACAGGGGAACACTGAAGCTTTCTTT.

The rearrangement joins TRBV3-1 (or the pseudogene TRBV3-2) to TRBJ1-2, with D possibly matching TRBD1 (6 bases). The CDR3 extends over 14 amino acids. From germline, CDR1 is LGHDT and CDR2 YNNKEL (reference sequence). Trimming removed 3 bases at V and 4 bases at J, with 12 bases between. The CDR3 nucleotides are TGTGCCAGCAGCCACCAAGGACAGACCTATGGCTACACCTTC. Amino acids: CASSHQGQTYGYTF.

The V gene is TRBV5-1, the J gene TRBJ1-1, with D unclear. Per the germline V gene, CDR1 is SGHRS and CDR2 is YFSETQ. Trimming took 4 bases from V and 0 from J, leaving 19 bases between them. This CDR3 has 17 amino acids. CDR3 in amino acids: CASSLNPGGRMNTEAFF. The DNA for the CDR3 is TGCGCCAGCAGCCTCAACCCAGGTGGTAGGATGAACACTGAAGCTTTCTTT. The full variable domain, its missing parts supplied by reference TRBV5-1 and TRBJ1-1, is KAGVTQTPRYLIKTRGQQVTLSCSPISGHRSVSWYQQTPGQGLQFLFEYFSETQRNKGNFPGRFSGRQFSNSRSEMNVSTLELGDSALYLCASSLNPGGRMNTEAFFGQGTRLTVV.

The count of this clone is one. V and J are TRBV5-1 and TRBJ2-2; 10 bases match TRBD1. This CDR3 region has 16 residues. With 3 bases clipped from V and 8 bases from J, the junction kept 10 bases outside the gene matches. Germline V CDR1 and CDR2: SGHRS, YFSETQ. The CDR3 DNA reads TGCGCCAGCAGCTACTCGGGACAGGGGCCTGCGGGGGAGCTGTTTTTT. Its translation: CASSYSGQGPAGELFF.

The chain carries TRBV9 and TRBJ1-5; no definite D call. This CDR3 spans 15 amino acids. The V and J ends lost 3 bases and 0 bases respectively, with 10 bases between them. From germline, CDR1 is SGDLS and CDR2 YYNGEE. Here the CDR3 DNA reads TGTGCCAGCAGCGCCGACGGGAATAGCAATCAGCCCCAGCATTTT. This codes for CASSADGNSNQPQHF.